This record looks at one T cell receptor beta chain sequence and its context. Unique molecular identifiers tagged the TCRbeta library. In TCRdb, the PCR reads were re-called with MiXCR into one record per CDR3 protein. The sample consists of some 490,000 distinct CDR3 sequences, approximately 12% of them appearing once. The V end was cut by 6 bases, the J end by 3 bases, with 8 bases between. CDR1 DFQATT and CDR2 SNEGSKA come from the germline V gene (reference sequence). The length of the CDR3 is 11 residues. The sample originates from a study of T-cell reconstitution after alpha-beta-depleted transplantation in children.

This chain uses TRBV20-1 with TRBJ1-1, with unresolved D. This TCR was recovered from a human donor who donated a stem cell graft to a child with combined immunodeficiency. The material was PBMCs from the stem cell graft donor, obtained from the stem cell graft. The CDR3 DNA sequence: TGCAGTGCAAGACTGGACACTGAAGCTTTCTTT. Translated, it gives CSARLDTEAFF.